This T cell receptor beta chain was documented in a study of blood T cell repertoires in COVID-19. Study at large: Italy, Spain and the United States were the sources of the convalescent and acute COVID-19 samples. PBMCs, B-cell-depleted T cells, or T cells were the source of the cDNA or gDNA that made up the material.

Here immunoSEQ multiplex PCR was the method, and the copy in TCRdb shows in-frame clones only, minus some. Among over 400,000 clones listed, roughly 88% were seen once. The CDR3 runs to 13 residues. Germline V gene data show CDR1 as SGHAT and CDR2 as FQNNGV. V lost 1 base and J 5 bases, leaving 8 bases between the germline ends. Sequencing was carried out using peripheral blood. The sequence came from a woman aged 25 to 39 with active or convalescent COVID-19. The V and J genes are TRBV11-2 and TRBJ1-2; D not certain. The CDR3 nucleotides read TGTGCCAGCAGCTTAGGCGGAGCATATGGCTACACCTTC. Translated: CASSLGGAYGYTF.